This T cell receptor beta chain came from a study of shared clonotypes between healthy human individuals. Sequencing was performed with immunoSEQ multiplex PCR; in TCRdb, only in-frame clones are kept and a portion is missing. The repertoire has around 2,000,000 clones, approximately 94% of them found once; the top ten carry around 1%. The naive CD8 population came from CD45RO-negative cells selected for CCR7, without terminally differentiated effector memory CD45RA+ cells. After removal of 1 base from V and 1 base from J, the junction contained 6 bases not matched to a gene. There are 17 residues in the CDR3. CDR1 SNHLY and CDR2 FYNNEI come from the germline V gene.

This TCR came from a man younger than 35 in good health. This chain connects TRBV2 to TRBJ2-5; 10 bases match TRBD2. Sequenced: naive CD8+ T cells sorted from blood. This chain's CDR3 is CASSEGIGLAVQETQYF. The CDR3 nucleotides read TGTGCCAGCAGTGAAGGAATCGGACTAGCGGTCCAAGAGACCCAGTACTTC.